This TCR beta chain appears in the sequencing data of a study of cytomegalovirus exposure and HLA in healthy donors. Clones were read by immunoSEQ multiplex PCR, and TCRdb kept only the in-frame ones, dropping some. The sample shows roughly 56,000 clones, 85% to 95% of them seen only once. Trimming took 3 bases from V and 5 from J, leaving 14 bases between them. The CDR3 has 14 amino acids. CDR1 and CDR2 (germline): SGHRS, YFSETQ. The sequencing sample was made of PBMCs. The sequence was collected from a woman aged 18 to 35 in good health and CMV-seropositive. The chain couples TRBV5-1 to TRBJ2-5; no clear D gene. CDR3 sequence reads: CASSSLSSWETQYF. CDR3 in DNA: TGCGCCAGCAGCTCGCTTAGTAGTTGGGAGACCCAGTACTTC.